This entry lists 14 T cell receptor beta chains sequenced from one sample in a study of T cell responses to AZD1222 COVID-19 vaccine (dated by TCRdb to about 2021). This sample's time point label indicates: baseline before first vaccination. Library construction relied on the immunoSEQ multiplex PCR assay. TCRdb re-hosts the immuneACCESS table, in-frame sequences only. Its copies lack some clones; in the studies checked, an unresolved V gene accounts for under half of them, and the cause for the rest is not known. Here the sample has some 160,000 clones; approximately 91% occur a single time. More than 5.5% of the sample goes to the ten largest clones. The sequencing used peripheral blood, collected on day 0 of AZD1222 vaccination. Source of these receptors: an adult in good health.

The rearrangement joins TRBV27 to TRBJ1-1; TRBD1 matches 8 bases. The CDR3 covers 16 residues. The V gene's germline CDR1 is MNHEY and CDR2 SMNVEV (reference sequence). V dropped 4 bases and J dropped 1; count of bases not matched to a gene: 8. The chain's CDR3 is CASSSRTGRGNTEAFF. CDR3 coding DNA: TGTGCCAGCAGTTCCAGGACAGGGAGGGGGAACACTGAAGCTTTCTTT.

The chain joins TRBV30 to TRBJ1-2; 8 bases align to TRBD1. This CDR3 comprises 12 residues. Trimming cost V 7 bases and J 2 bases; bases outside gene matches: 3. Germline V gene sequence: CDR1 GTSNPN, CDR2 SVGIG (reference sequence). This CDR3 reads CASDRANYGYTF. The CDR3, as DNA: TGTGCCTCGGACAGGGCCAACTATGGCTACACCTTC.

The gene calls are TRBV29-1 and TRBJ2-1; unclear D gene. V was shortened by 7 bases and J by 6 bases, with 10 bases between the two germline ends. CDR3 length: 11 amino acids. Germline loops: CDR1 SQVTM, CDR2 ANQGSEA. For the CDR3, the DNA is TGCAGCGCCAAGGGCACCAATGAGCAGTTCTTC. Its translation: CSAKGTNEQFF.

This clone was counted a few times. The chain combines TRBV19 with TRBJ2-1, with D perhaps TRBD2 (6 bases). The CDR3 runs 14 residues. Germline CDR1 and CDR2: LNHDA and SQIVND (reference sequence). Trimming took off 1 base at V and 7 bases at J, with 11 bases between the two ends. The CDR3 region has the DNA TGTGCCAGTAGTATAGGGGGGGACGCGAATGAGCAGTTCTTC. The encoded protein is CASSIGGDANEQFF.

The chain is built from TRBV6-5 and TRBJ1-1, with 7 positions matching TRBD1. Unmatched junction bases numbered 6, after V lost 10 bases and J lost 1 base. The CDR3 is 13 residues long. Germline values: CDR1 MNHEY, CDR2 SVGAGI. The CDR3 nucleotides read TGTGCCACCTGGACAGGAGGGAACACTGAAGCTTTCTTT. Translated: CATWTGGNTEAFF.

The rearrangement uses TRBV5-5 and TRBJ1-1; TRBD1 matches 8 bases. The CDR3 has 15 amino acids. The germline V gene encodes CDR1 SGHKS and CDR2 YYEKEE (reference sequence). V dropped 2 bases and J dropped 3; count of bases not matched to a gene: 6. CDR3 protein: CASSLSRTGYTEAFF. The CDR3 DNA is TGTGCCAGCAGCTTAAGCCGGACAGGGTACACTGAAGCTTTCTTT.

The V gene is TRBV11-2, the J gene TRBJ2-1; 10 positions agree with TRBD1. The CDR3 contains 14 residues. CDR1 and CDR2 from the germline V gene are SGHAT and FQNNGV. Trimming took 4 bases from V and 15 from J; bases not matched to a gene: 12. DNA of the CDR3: TGTGCCAGCAGCTCCGGGACAGGGGTGGACCTCCTGTTCTTC. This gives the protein CASSSGTGVDLLFF.

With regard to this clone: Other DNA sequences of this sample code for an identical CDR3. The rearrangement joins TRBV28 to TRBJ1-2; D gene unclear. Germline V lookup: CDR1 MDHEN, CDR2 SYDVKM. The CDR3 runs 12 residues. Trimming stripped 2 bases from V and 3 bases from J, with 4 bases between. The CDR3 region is CASSLRDYGYTF. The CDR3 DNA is TGTGCCAGCAGTTTACGGGACTATGGCTACACCTTC.

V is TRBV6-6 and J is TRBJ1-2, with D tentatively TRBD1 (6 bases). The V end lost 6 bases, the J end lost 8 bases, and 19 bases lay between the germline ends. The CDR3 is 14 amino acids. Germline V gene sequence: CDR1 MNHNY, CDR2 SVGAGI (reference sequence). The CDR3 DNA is TGTGCCAGCAGGGGACGGACAGACCGCTGGGGCTACACCTTC. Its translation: CASRGRTDRWGYTF.

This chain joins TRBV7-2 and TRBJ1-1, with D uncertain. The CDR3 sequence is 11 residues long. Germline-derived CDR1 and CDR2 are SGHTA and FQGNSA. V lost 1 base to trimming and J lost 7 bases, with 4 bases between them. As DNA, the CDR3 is TGTGCCAGCAGCTTAGAGGTTGAAGCTTTCTTT. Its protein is CASSLEVEAFF.

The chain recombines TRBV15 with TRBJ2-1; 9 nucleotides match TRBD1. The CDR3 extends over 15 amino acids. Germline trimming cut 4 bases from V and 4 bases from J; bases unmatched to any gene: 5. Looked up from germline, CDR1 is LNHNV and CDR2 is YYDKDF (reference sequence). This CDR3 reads CATSTPQGAYNEQFF. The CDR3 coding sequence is TGTGCCACCAGCACCCCACAGGGGGCTTACAATGAGCAGTTCTTC.

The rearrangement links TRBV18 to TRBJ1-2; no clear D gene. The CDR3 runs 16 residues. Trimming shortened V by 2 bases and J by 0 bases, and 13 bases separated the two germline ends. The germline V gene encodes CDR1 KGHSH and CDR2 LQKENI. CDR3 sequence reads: CASSPIVRISNYGYTF. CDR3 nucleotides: TGTGCCAGCTCACCAATAGTAAGGATATCTAACTATGGCTACACCTTC.

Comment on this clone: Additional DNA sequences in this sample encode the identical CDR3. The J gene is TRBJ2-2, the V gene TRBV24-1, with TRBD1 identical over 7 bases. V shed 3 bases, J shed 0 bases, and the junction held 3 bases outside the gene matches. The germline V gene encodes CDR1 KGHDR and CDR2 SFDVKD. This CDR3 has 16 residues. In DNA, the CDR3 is TGTGCCACCAGTGATCCCGGGACAGCGAACACCGGGGAGCTGTTTTTT. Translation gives CATSDPGTANTGELFF.

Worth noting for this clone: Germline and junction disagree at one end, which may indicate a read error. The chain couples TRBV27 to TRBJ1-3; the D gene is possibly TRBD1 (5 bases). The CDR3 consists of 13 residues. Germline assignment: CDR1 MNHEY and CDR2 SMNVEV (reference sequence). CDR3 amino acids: CATSRGGGDTIYF. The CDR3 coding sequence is TGTGCCACCAGTAGGGGAGGAGGGGACACCATATATTTT.